Listed below are T cell receptor beta chains from one sample, sequenced in a study of breast tumors, draining lymph nodes, adjacent tissues. Using its own MiXCR run on the multiplex PCR reads, TCRdb lists one record per CDR3 protein. The sample holds about 150,000 distinct CDR3 sequences, 20% to 25% seen once. What was sequenced was axillary lymph node tissue. These receptors were collected from a female donor with breast cancer. Some clones in this sample may be carry-over from other donors' samples. Both conserved end residues are part of each CDR3. D genes are given only for firm matches. Clone size appears in some rows only: once, few, many, or a class for an expanded clone.

TRBJ2-3 TRBV7-2 many TRBD2 TGTGCCAGCAGCTTAGCTCTCAGCGGGAGGAGGACAGATACGCAGTATTTT CASSLALSGRRTDTQYF
TRBJ2-7 TRBV12-3/TRBV12-4 . TRBD1 TGTGCCAGCATCCGGACAGGGGCTAAGGGGGAGCAGTACTTC CASIRTGAKGEQYF
TRBJ2-1 TRBV6-1 many TRBD1 TGTGCCAGCGGGACAGGGGAGTTCTTC CASGTGEFF
TRBJ2-3 TRBV27 . . TGTGCCAGCAGAGCATCCGCGGGCACAGATACGCAGTATTTT CASRASAGTDTQYF
TRBJ1-5 TRBV28 . . TGTGCCAGCAGTTTAGAGAGGGACAATAATCAGCCCCAGCATTTT CASSLERDNNQPQHF
TRBJ2-7 TRBV19 many . TGTGCCAGTTCTCCCCGGGGCCGATATTACGAGCAGTACTTC CASSPRGRYYEQYF
TRBJ2-5 TRBV4-3 few TRBD2 TGCGCCAGCAGCCAAGGAGGGGCGCGAGCGGGAGAAGAGACCCAGTACTTC CASSQGGARAGEETQYF
TRBJ2-4 TRBV7-2 many . TGTGCCAGCAGTCGCCCCCGGGACGGCAAAAACATTCAGTACTTC CASSRPRDGKNIQYF
TRBJ2-1 TRBV6-1 . . TGTGCCAGCAGTGTCTTCAGGGGAGACTCCTACAATGAGCAGTTCTTC CASSVFRGDSYNEQFF
TRBJ2-1 TRBV20-1 many . TGCAGTGCTAGAACTAGCCTGATACACAATGAGCAGTTCTTC CSARTSLIHNEQFF
TRBJ2-1 TRBV7-9 many TRBD2 TGTGCCAGCAGACCGGGACTAGCGGAAGCTACTGGGAATGAGCAGTTCTTC CASRPGLAEATGNEQFF
TRBJ2-1 TRBV20-1 many TRBD1 TGCAGTGCTGAACCGGGACAGCGCTCCTACAATGAGCAGTTCTTC CSAEPGQRSYNEQFF
TRBJ2-3 TRBV3-1 . . TGTGCCAGCAGCCAATGGCGGCGCACAGATACGCAGTATTTT CASSQWRRTDTQYF
TRBJ2-1 TRBV7-2 many . TGTGCCAGCAGCAGAGCGAGCTCCTACAATGAGCAGTTCTTC CASSRASSYNEQFF
TRBJ1-5 TRBV9 many TRBD1 TGTGCCAGCAGCGCAGGACAGGGCTTGAATCAGCCCCAGCATTTT CASSAGQGLNQPQHF
TRBJ2-1 TRBV9 many . TGTGCCAGCAGTCTAAGCTTTCACGGGGCCAATGAGCAGTTCTTC CASSLSFHGANEQFF
TRBJ2-1 TRBV4-3 many TRBD2 TGCGCCAGCAGCCAAGCCACCCTCACAGGCGGGAGCTCCCATGAGCAGTTCTTC CASSQATLTGGSSHEQFF
TRBJ2-7 TRBV28 few . TGTGCCAGTGGGGGGGCAGGGCGAGCCAACGAGCAGTACTTC CASGGAGRANEQYF
TRBJ2-7 TRBV12-3/TRBV12-4 . . TGTGCCAGCAGTCCGGGATCGCCCTACGAGCAGTACTTC CASSPGSPYEQYF
TRBJ2-1 TRBV9 many TRBD2 TGTGCCAGCAGCGGCACTAGCGGTTGGCGCTCCTACAATGAGCAGTTCTTC CASSGTSGWRSYNEQFF
TRBJ1-3 TRBV30 few . TGTGCCTGGAGTGTTCAACTTGCAGCGGGTTTTGGAAACACCATATATTTT CAWSVQLAAGFGNTIYF
TRBJ1-2 TRBV4-2 many TRBD1 TGTGCCAGCAGCCAAGCCGGAATCGGGGGACAGTTGTTTGGCTACACCTTC CASSQAGIGGQLFGYTF
TRBJ2-7 TRBV7-8 many . TGTGCCAGCAGCTTAGTCGGAGGGGCCTACGAGCAGTACTTC CASSLVGGAYEQYF
TRBJ2-3 TRBV3-1 few . TGTGCCAGCAGCCAAGTTAAGGGCACAGATACGCAGTATTTT CASSQVKGTDTQYF
TRBJ2-1 TRBV13 many TRBD2 TGTGCCAGCAGCTTAGGCCTCCCGGGACTAGCATTCAATGAGCAGTTCTTC CASSLGLPGLAFNEQFF
TRBJ1-3 TRBV18 . . TGTGCCAGCTCACCACCTACTAGGCAGATCTCTGGAAACACCATATATTTT CASSPPTRQISGNTIYF
TRBJ1-2 TRBV29-1 many . TGCAGCGTTGGTCAGGGTTCTGGCTACACCTTC CSVGQGSGYTF
TRBJ2-7 TRBV4-1 many TRBD1 TGCGCCAGCAGCCCCGGACAGGGGGCTAAATACGAGCAGTACTTC CASSPGQGAKYEQYF
TRBJ2-3 TRBV7-3 many TRBD2 TGTGCCAGCAGCCCTCTAGCGGGAGATTTAGCAGATACGCAGTATTTT CASSPLAGDLADTQYF
TRBJ2-3 TRBV20-1 many . TGCAGTGCAACCACAGGCCCCGGGGCAGATACGCAGTATTTT CSATTGPGADTQYF
TRBJ2-2 TRBV24-1 many . TGTGCCACCAGTGATTTGGAGGGGTCGGGCACCGGGGAGCTGTTTTTT CATSDLEGSGTGELFF
TRBJ2-7 TRBV11-2 many . TGTGCCAGCAGCTTAGCGGTTGGCGGGCTCTACGAGCAGTACTTC CASSLAVGGLYEQYF
TRBJ2-5 TRBV6-2/TRBV6-3 . TRBD1 TGTGCCAGCAGCTCCCCGACAGGGGGCAGGAAGACCCAGTACTTC CASSSPTGGRKTQYF
TRBJ2-3 TRBV10-3 many . TGTGCCATCAGTGAGTCGGCAGGGTATCAGAATACGCAGTATTTT CAISESAGYQNTQYF
TRBJ2-6 TRBV6-5 many . TGTGCCAGCAGTTACTCTAGGGGCTGGGACTCCGGGGCCAACGTCCTGACTTTC CASSYSRGWDSGANVLTF
TRBJ1-6 TRBV2 many . TGTGCCAGCAGTGCGGGGGGAGTTGAGAAACCCCTCCACTTT CASSAGGVEKPLHF